The rows below give T cell receptor beta chains drawn from one sample of a study of follicular helper T cells after annual influenza vaccination. Here immunoSEQ multiplex PCR was the method, and the copy in TCRdb shows in-frame clones only, minus some. The sample has several thousand clones; approximately 88% are singletons. The sequences come from CXCR5+ CD38- circulating T follicular helper cells from blood, collected 7 days after influenza vaccination. The source of these receptors is an adult who received the influenza vaccine. The CDR3 runs from the conserved cysteine through the conserved F or W. Part of the rows lack a size; the others show once, few, many or a class for expanded clones.

clone_size j_call v_call cdr3_aa
- TRBJ1-5 TRBV6-5 CASSPQYIGNQPQHF
- TRBJ1-5 TRBV15 CATSRDRSQPQHF
- TRBJ2-1 TRBV7-7 CASSPGRLTGVRNEQFF
- TRBJ1-1 TRBV19 CATLRGIFDTEAFF
- TRBJ1-3 TRBV28 CASSLGSISGNTIYF
- TRBJ1-3 TRBV7-2 CASSFHRGQENTIYF
- TRBJ1-1 TRBV18 CASSPPGSGRNTEAFF
- TRBJ1-1 TRBV21-1 CASSIQSRDTNTEAFF
- TRBJ2-7 TRBV4-2 CASSQSSTSYEQYF
- TRBJ1-2 TRBV4-2 CASSQDLGGGRGYTF
- TRBJ2-2 TRBV27 CASKRLAGDSGELFF
few TRBJ1-5 TRBV27 CASCLGYGQPQHF
- TRBJ2-1 TRBV28 CASSLTGTGTGNEQFF
- TRBJ2-5 TRBV7-3 CASRLTSGRGETQYF
once TRBJ2-5 TRBV7-9 CASRNSGGETQYF
few TRBJ1-5 TRBV7-8 CASSFFQGNQPQHF
- TRBJ1-1 TRBV18 CASSPSVDTEAFF
- TRBJ2-5 TRBV5-4 CASSLAGGGETQYF
- TRBJ2-7 TRBV5-5 CASSLEEGVSSSYEQYF
once TRBJ2-2 TRBV28 CASTTRGTGELFF
few TRBJ1-1 TRBV6-5 CASRRLMNTEAFF
- TRBJ2-6 TRBV28 CASSFGTSSGANVLTF
- TRBJ2-1 TRBV7-8 CASSLGQGSYNEQFF
- TRBJ2-2 TRBV10-3 CAISSRTGRNTGELFF
- TRBJ2-1 TRBV10-2 CASSESRQEQFF
- TRBJ2-7 TRBV11-2 CASSSGGLAASVQYF
few TRBJ1-1 TRBV5-1 CASSSLRDDTEAFF
- TRBJ1-5 TRBV2 CASRGPGPNYQPQHF
few TRBJ2-7 TRBV2 CASSEYSYEQYF
- TRBJ1-1 TRBV7-2 CASSPSPRGRTEAFF
- TRBJ1-5 TRBV19 CASNREGDSNQPQHF
- TRBJ2-1 TRBV6-5 CASTRGNEQFF
- TRBJ1-5 TRBV27 CASSSGTGVLSNQPQHF
once TRBJ2-3 TRBV9 CASSGGGGGTDTQYF
- TRBJ2-1 TRBV19 CASSMRVGGTYNEQFF
- TRBJ1-4 TRBV10-3 CAISNQGGSANEKLFF
- TRBJ1-2 TRBV9 CASSVEGRSSYTF
once TRBJ1-2 TRBV27 CASSSRSTGVLYGYTF
- TRBJ1-1 TRBV19 CASSIDRGQGRAFF
- TRBJ2-7 TRBV4-1 CASSIRTGGIGSYEQYF
- TRBJ2-7 TRBV10-3 CAIGVTSGSVPMGEQYF
- TRBJ1-5 TRBV28 CASSPRGTGMSQPQHF
- TRBJ1-2 TRBV21-1 CASSKWQSYGYTF
- TRBJ2-1 TRBV28 CASSGLAGVLNEQFF
- TRBJ2-2 TRBV27 CASSSRGRAPGELFF
- TRBJ2-1 TRBV2 CASEIWGNEQFF
- TRBJ2-5 TRBV5-4 CASSSPRRETQYF
- TRBJ1-5 TRBV7-9 CASSPWSGDSQPQHF
- TRBJ2-2 TRBV19 CASSLGTGGSGELFF
- TRBJ1-2 TRBV5-1 CASSLSDVDGYTF
- TRBJ1-5 TRBV28 CASVRADQPQHF
few TRBJ2-7 TRBV2 CASSKQGVHEQYF
- TRBJ1-3 TRBV7-8 CASSLAALGNTIYF
- TRBJ2-7 TRBV28 CASRSGTTYEQYF
- TRBJ2-5 TRBV19 CASSLSESSMQYF